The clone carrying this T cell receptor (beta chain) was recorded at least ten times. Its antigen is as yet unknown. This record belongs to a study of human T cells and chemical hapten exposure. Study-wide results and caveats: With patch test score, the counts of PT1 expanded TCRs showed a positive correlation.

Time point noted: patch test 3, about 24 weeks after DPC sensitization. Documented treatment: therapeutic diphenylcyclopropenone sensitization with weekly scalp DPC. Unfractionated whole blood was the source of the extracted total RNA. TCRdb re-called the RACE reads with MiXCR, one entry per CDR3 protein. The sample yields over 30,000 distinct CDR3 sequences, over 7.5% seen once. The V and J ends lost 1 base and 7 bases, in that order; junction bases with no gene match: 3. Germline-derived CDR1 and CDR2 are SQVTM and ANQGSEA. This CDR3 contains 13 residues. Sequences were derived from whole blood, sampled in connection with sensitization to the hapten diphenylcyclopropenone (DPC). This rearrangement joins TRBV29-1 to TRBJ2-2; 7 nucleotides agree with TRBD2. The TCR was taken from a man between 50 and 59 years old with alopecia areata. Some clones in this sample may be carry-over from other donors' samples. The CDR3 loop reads CSVEVTSYGELFF. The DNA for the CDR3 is TGCAGCGTTGAAGTGACTAGCTACGGGGAGCTGTTTTTT.